The 30 T cell receptor beta chains below come from one sample, sequenced in a study of T cell repertoires in cytomegalovirus infection. TCRdb passed the reads through MiXCR, listing each CDR3 protein once. The sample lists about 900,000 distinct CDR3 sequences; 31% were seen once. No antigen has been identified for these receptors. The sequences come from cultured CD8+ T cells from PBMCs, collected from culture after CMV antigen stimulation. These receptors were obtained from a human donor in good health (CMV status not recorded). Some clones in this sample may be carry-over from other donors' samples.

This chain uses TRBV6-2 or TRBV6-3 with TRBJ1-2; D uncertain. This CDR3 has 16 residues. CDR1 and CDR2 from the germline V gene are MNHEY and SVGEGT. The V end lost 2 bases, the J end lost 2 bases, and 15 bases lay between the germline ends. In DNA form, the CDR3 reads TGTGCCAGCAGTTACGGACCGCTCCTCTTGAACTATGGCTACACCTTC. It translates to CASSYGPLLLNYGYTF.

Comments on this clonotype: One base away lies a much larger clone, so this may be a sequencing read error. This chain uses TRBV2 with TRBJ2-1; the match to TRBD2 covers 11 bases. CDR1 is SNHLY and CDR2 is FYNNEI in the germline V gene. The ends lost 4 bases at V and 4 bases at J; junction bases unmatched: 3. The CDR3 extends over 15 amino acids. The CDR3 sequence: CASSVSGGGYNEQFF. CDR3 nucleotides: TGTGCCAGCAGTGTTAGCGGGGGGGGTTACAATGAGCAGTTCTTC.

V is TRBV27 and J is TRBJ1-1; no clear D. Germline-derived CDR1 and CDR2 are MNHEY and SMNVEV (reference sequence). CDR3 length: 17 residues. V was trimmed by 3 bases and J by 0 bases, leaving 17 bases between them. The CDR3 protein is CASSFSYSTSLNTEAFF. The CDR3, as DNA: TGTGCCAGCAGTTTCTCCTACTCGACATCTTTGAACACTGAAGCTTTCTTT.

This sequence joins TRBV19 and TRBJ1-1; D is unresolved. V lost 7 bases and J 4 bases, leaving 19 bases between the germline ends. The CDR3 sequence is 15 residues long. In germline, CDR1 is LNHDA, CDR2 SQIVND (reference sequence). Here the CDR3 DNA reads TGTGCCAGTATCCTGGCGGGAGAGGGAGCCACTGAAGCTTTCTTT. Amino acids: CASILAGEGATEAFF. Full variable domain (remainder filled in from reference TRBV19 and TRBJ1-1): DGGITQSPKYLFRKEGQNVTLSCEQNLNHDAMYWYRQDPGQGLRLIYYSQIVNDFQKGDIAEGYSVSREKKESFPLTVTSAQKNPTAFYLCASILAGEGATEAFFGQGTRLTVV.

The rearrangement uses TRBV11-2 and TRBJ1-6; TRBD1 matches at 7 bases. CDR3 size: 17 residues. Germline-derived CDR1 and CDR2 are SGHAT and FQNNGV. Unmatched junction bases numbered 18, after V lost 5 bases and J lost 11 bases. CDR3 nucleotides: TGTGCCAGCAGCCACTCCGGGACAGTGGGTCCGGTGGCACCCCTCCACTTT. Translation gives CASSHSGTVGPVAPLHF.

V is TRBV12-3 or TRBV12-4 and J is TRBJ2-1; D remains unclear. CDR3 length: 14 residues. Trimming shortened V by 6 bases and J by 7 bases, and 16 bases separated the two germline ends. CDR3 sequence: CASSPESGGNEQFF. Here the CDR3 DNA reads TGTGCCAGCAGCCCGGAGTCAGGTGGGAATGAGCAGTTCTTC.

The gene calls are TRBV10-3 and TRBJ1-6; D call uncertain. The CDR3 totals 16 residues. Trimming pared 5 bases from V and 1 base from J, leaving 12 bases between. Germline V CDR1 and CDR2: ENHRY, SYGVKD. DNA for the CDR3: TGTGCCATCAGTCACGGTGAAACTTCCTATAATTCACCCCTCCACTTT. Translated, it gives CAISHGETSYNSPLHF.

The chain has TRBV15 and TRBJ2-7; 8 nucleotides line up with TRBD1. Losses at the gene ends were 1 base for V and 2 bases for J; bases not matched to a gene: 10. CDR1 is LNHNV and CDR2 is YYDKDF in the germline V gene (reference sequence). This CDR3 contains 17 residues. The CDR3 spells CATSRVGLRTGPYEQYV. The CDR3 nucleotides are TGTGCCACCAGCAGAGTGGGTTTGAGGACAGGGCCCTACGAGCAGTACGTC.

Worth noting for this clonotype: One junction end does not reproduce the germline sequence, and a read error may be involved. The chain has TRBV6-8 and TRBJ1-5; a possible D gene is TRBD1 (5 bases). The CDR3 runs to 17 residues. Germline lookup yields CDR1 MNHGY and CDR2 SAAAGT. The chain's CDR3 is CASSPARAPYSNQPRHF. CDR3 nucleotide sequence: TGTGCCAGCAGTCCCGCCAGGGCCCCATATAGCAATCAGCCCCGGCATTTT.

The chain combines TRBV27 with TRBJ2-1, with TRBD2 identical over 8 bases. V was pared by 7 bases and J by 5 bases, with 7 bases of the junction left unmatched. The CDR3 length is 14 residues. CDR1 MNHEY and CDR2 SMNVEV come from the germline V gene (reference sequence). CDR3 amino acids: CASTAGDTDNEQFF. In nucleotides, the CDR3 is TGTGCCAGCACAGCGGGGGACACGGACAATGAGCAGTTCTTC.

This clonotype was seen only a few times. The CDR3 loop reads CASSPSATNTGELFF. CDR3 coding DNA: TGCGCCAGCAGCCCCAGCGCGACGAACACCGGGGAGCTGTTTTTT. V and J are TRBV4-3 and TRBJ2-2; the D is unclear. The V end was cut by 4 bases, the J end by 0 bases, with 9 bases between. The CDR3 runs to 15 residues. Germline assignment: CDR1 LGHNA and CDR2 YSLEER.

In its sample, this clonotype was seen a few times. The rearrangement joins TRBV12-3 or TRBV12-4 to TRBJ2-2; D is undetermined. CDR3 length equals 14 residues. The V end was cut by 3 bases, the J end by 1 base, with 6 bases between. The CDR3 nucleotides read TGTGCCAGCAGTTTTACAGAGAACACCGGGGAGCTGTTTTTT. Its translation is CASSFTENTGELFF.

This clonotype was observed a handful of times. The chain joins TRBV6-2 or TRBV6-3 to TRBJ2-1, with D possibly being TRBD2 (7 bases). The ends were cut back, 1 base at V and 0 bases at J, with 22 bases in the middle. CDR3 length: 20 residues. Looked up from germline, CDR1 is MNHEY and CDR2 is SVGEGT. The CDR3 sequence: CASSYLTGGAEPSSYNEQFF. CDR3 DNA sequence: TGTGCCAGCAGTTACTTAACGGGGGGCGCCGAGCCGTCCTCCTACAATGAGCAGTTCTTC.

As for this clonotype: Since a much larger clone is just one base distant, this may be a read error. This chain joins TRBV6-6 and TRBJ2-7, with D possibly matching TRBD2 (6 bases). Deletions cut 6 bases from V and 0 bases from J, with 12 bases between. This CDR3 region has 14 residues. Germline V gives CDR1 MNHNY, CDR2 SVGAGI (reference sequence). CDR3: CASSSLGGSYEQYV. Written as DNA, the CDR3 is TGTGCCAGCAGCTCCCTCGGGGGCTCCTACGAGCAGTACGTC.

The chain recombines TRBV5-5 with TRBJ1-1; D is unresolved. The germline CDR1 and CDR2 sequences are SGHKS and YYEKEE (reference sequence). The CDR3 is 14 amino acids. Trimming stripped 4 bases from V and 0 bases from J, with 10 bases between. The CDR3 loop is CASSQRIMNTEAFF. The CDR3 bases are TGTGCCAGCAGCCAACGAATCATGAACACTGAAGCTTTCTTT.

This clonotype has just a few counts. The chain couples TRBV27 to TRBJ2-7; no firm D call. V was shortened by 3 bases and J by 1 base, with 7 bases between the two germline ends. The CDR3 is 13 amino acids. Germline values: CDR1 MNHEY, CDR2 SMNVEV (reference sequence). DNA of the CDR3: TGTGCCAGCAGTTTCCCGGATTCCTACGAGCAGTACTTC. Amino acids: CASSFPDSYEQYF.

V and J are TRBV7-8 and TRBJ1-4, with a weak D call TRBD1 (6 bases). The germline V and J ends were trimmed by 0 bases and 3 bases, with 11 bases remaining between them. The CDR3 is 16 amino acids. The V gene's germline CDR1 is SGHVS and CDR2 FQNEAQ. The CDR3 DNA reads TGTGCCAGCAGCTTAGCGGGGGCGGCACCTAATGAAAAACTGTTTTTT. It yields the protein CASSLAGAAPNEKLFF.

This clonotype was counted at least ten times. V and J are TRBV6-5 and TRBJ1-2; D ambiguous. V was cut by 0 bases and J by 0 bases, with 5 bases left in between. This CDR3 contains 14 residues. The germline V gene has CDR1 MNHEY and CDR2 SVGAGI. The DNA for the CDR3 is TGTGCCAGCAGTTACTCGCACACTAACTATGGCTACACCTTC. It codes for CASSYSHTNYGYTF.

Remarks on this clonotype: Germline is not matched at one junction end, which may reflect a read error. The V gene is TRBV19, the J gene TRBJ2-3, with a weak D call TRBD2 (5 bases). Germline V gene sequence: CDR1 LNHDA, CDR2 SQIVND (reference sequence). The CDR3 contains 14 residues. The CDR3 nucleotides are TGTGTCAGTATGGAGGATGTAGGGACAGATACGCAGTATTTT. Amino acids: CVSMEDVGTDTQYF.

This clonotype appeared a few times. CDR3 DNA: TGTGCCAGCAGCCCCTATAAGGGGGGGGCCAGCACAGATACGCAGTATTTT. Residues: CASSPYKGGASTDTQYF. The chain uses TRBV7-6 and TRBJ2-3, with D maybe TRBD2 (7 bases). V lost 5 bases and J 0 bases, leaving 18 bases between the germline ends. The CDR3 length is 17 residues. Germline assignment: CDR1 SGHVS and CDR2 FNYEAQ.

The CDR3, as DNA: TGTGCCAGCAGCTTTCCCGGACTAGCGGGGGTCGATGAGCAGTTCTTC. Translation gives CASSFPGLAGVDEQFF. The chain couples TRBV7-9 to TRBJ2-1, with TRBD2 matching over 13 bases. CDR1 is SEHNR and CDR2 is FQNEAQ in the germline V gene (reference sequence). The CDR3 covers 16 residues. The J segment lost 8 bases and the V segment lost 3 bases, leaving 7 bases of the junction unmatched.

This clonotype has a handful of counts. The chain carries TRBV27 and TRBJ1-2; 12 bases are a match to TRBD1. There are 14 residues in the CDR3. Germline lookup yields CDR1 MNHEY and CDR2 SMNVEV (reference sequence). Trimming cost V 8 bases and J 4 bases; bases outside gene matches: 5. This CDR3 is CASGTGGFGYGYTF. CDR3 coding DNA: TGTGCCAGCGGGACAGGGGGCTTTGGCTATGGCTACACCTTC.

The chain employs TRBV19 and TRBJ2-1, with 8 positions matching TRBD1. The CDR3 has 15 amino acids. CDR1 is LNHDA, CDR2 SQIVND, per germline (reference sequence). V shed 5 bases and J 13 bases; nucleotides not matched to a gene: 16. The CDR3 nucleotides are TGTGCCAGTAGTGAACCGGACAGGGAAGGTCTTGAACAGTTCTTC. It is translated as CASSEPDREGLEQFF.

Turning to this clonotype: The junction departs from the called germline gene at one end, perhaps through a read error. In DNA form, the CDR3 reads TGTGCCAGCAGCTACGGGACTGACAATCAGCCCCAGCATTTT. This translates into CASSYGTDNQPQHF. The V call is TRBV5-3, the J call TRBJ1-5, with D perhaps TRBD1 (5 bases). TRBV5-3 is designated an ORF whose function remains uncertain. This CDR3 has 14 amino acids.

J is TRBJ1-2 and V is TRBV27; D may be TRBD1 (5 bases). CDR1 and CDR2 from the germline V gene are MNHEY and SMNVEV (reference sequence). V gave up 0 bases and J gave up 6 bases, with 11 bases separating them. The CDR3 runs 14 residues. The CDR3 loop is CASSLSSGGDGYTF. As DNA, the CDR3 is TGTGCCAGCAGTTTATCCTCGGGGGGTGATGGCTACACCTTC.

The genes are TRBV6-1 and TRBJ2-7, with 9 positions matching TRBD2. Germline CDR1 reads MNHNS; CDR2 reads SASEGT. CDR3 length: 16 amino acids. The V segment lost 5 bases and the J segment 0 bases; nucleotides outside the gene matches: 8. The CDR3 nucleotides are TGTGCCAGCAGTCCCCTGAGCGGGGGGCCCTCCTACGAGCAGTACGTC. It yields the protein CASSPLSGGPSYEQYV.

The chain uses TRBV12-3 or TRBV12-4 and TRBJ2-1, with no clear D. The CDR3 extends over 12 amino acids. Trimming pared 3 bases from V and 6 bases from J, leaving 6 bases between. The CDR3 sequence is CASSFDSNEQFF. CDR3 sequence (DNA): TGTGCCAGCAGTTTCGATTCCAATGAGCAGTTCTTC.

There are a few counts of this clonotype. The V and J genes are TRBV6-1 and TRBJ2-1, with TRBD2 matching 13 bases. The CDR3 consists of 16 residues. Germline CDR1 reads MNHNS; CDR2 reads SASEGT. Germline trimming cut 5 bases from V and 4 bases from J; bases unmatched to any gene: 5. Here the CDR3 DNA reads TGTGCCAGCAGTATAGGGACTAGCGGGGATTACAATGAGCAGTTCTTC. This codes for CASSIGTSGDYNEQFF.

The rearrangement uses TRBV15 and TRBJ2-5, with D possibly matching TRBD1 (6 bases). Germline CDR1 reads LNHNV; CDR2 reads YYDKDF (reference sequence). The CDR3 consists of 15 residues. The germline V and J ends were trimmed by 0 bases and 3 bases, with 11 bases remaining between them. CDR3 in amino acids: CATSREDRREETQYF. For the CDR3, the DNA is TGTGCCACCAGCAGAGAGGACAGAAGGGAAGAGACCCAGTACTTC.

This clonotype was observed a few times. CDR3 bases: TGTGCCAGCAGCCCCCCTGGGGGCCCTTTCACAGATACGCAGTATTTT. It specifies CASSPPGGPFTDTQYF. The chain employs TRBV7-6 and TRBJ2-3; possibly TRBD1 for D (6 bases). This CDR3 spans 16 amino acids. V lost 5 bases and J lost 2, with 17 bases in between. Germline CDR1 SGHVS, CDR2 FNYEAQ.